This TCR beta chain originates from a study of shared T cell receptors in the human thymus. V was cut by 1 base and J by 4 bases, with 9 bases left in between. This CDR3 is 14 amino acids long. Per germline, CDR1 KGHSH and CDR2 LQKENI. Assay: immunoSEQ multiplex PCR; the TCRdb copy retains only in-frame clones and omits some. The repertoire holds some 660,000 clones, approximately 89% seen once, with under 0.01% in the top ten. The data were also submitted as part of a second study, on human thymus T cells. Per that paper: Donors were healthy Finnish infants having corrective surgery for congenital heart defects. Thymus tissue was removed during corrective cardiac surgery. Usage of V and J genes appeared biased in thymic and blood repertoires. Related research described strongly overlapping thymic repertoires in unrelated people.

The sequence came from a boy younger than two with a congenital heart defect. Input material: thymocytes. The genes are TRBV18 and TRBJ2-3; D uncertain. The CDR3 nucleotides read TGTGCCAGCTCACCACGTACTACCTCAGATACGCAGTATTTT. Translation gives CASSPRTTSDTQYF.